A single sample gave rise to the 32 T cell receptor beta chains below, sequenced in a study of CDR3 diversity in severe acne. Each CDR3 protein gets one entry after TCRdb re-called the PCR reads with MiXCR. The repertoire holds over 85,000 distinct CDR3 sequences, with about half as singletons. The specimen sequenced was blood. These receptors were collected from a male donor with acne.

The V call is TRBV11-2, the J call TRBJ2-2; D may be TRBD2 (6 bases). The germline V gene has CDR1 SGHAT and CDR2 FQNNGV. The length of the CDR3 is 17 residues. Trimming removed 1 base from V and 4 bases from J, with 16 bases in between. CDR3 in amino acids: CASSLVAMQGGTGELFF. The CDR3 DNA follows: TGTGCCAGCAGCTTAGTGGCGATGCAGGGAGGCACCGGGGAGCTGTTTTTT.

This clonotype was observed many times. The chain couples TRBV7-9 to TRBJ1-1; D is undetermined. CDR3 length equals 13 residues. Trimming left V 5 bases short and J 3 bases short, with 10 bases between. Germline CDR1 reads SEHNR; CDR2 reads FQNEAQ (reference sequence). CDR3 sequence reads: CASSPVADTEAFF. In DNA, the CDR3 is TGTGCCAGCAGCCCGGTAGCGGACACTGAAGCTTTCTTT. Drawing the rest from reference TRBV7-9 and TRBJ1-1, the complete variable domain is DTGVSQNPRHKITKRGQNVTFRCDPISEHNRLYWYRQTLGQGPEFLTYFQNEAQLEKSRLLSDRFSAERPKGSFSTLEIQRTEQGDSAMYLCASSPVADTEAFFGQGTRLTVV.

This clonotype came up a few times. The gene calls are TRBV28 and TRBJ1-3; D gene uncertain. Germline V gene lookup returns CDR1 MDHEN and CDR2 SYDVKM. Trimming shortened V by 6 bases and J by 0 bases, and 9 bases separated the two germline ends. This CDR3 has 14 amino acids. Here the CDR3 reads CASSGGSSGNTIYF. CDR3 coding DNA: TGTGCCAGCAGCGGAGGAAGCTCTGGAAACACCATATATTTT.

The chain joins TRBV7-6 to TRBJ1-5; weak D call: TRBD1 (6 bases). The germline V gene has CDR1 SGHVS and CDR2 FNYEAQ. The CDR3 sequence is 15 residues long. Deletions cut 1 base from V and 2 bases from J, with 9 bases between. The DNA for the CDR3 is TGTGCCAGCAGCTTAGTCGGGGGGCGCAATCAGCCCCAGCATTTT. It is translated as CASSLVGGRNQPQHF.

Many counts were recorded for this clonotype. The chain recombines TRBV20-1 with TRBJ2-1; a weak D match, TRBD2 (6 bases). The CDR3 is made up of 14 amino acids. From germline, CDR1 is DFQATT and CDR2 SNEGSKA (reference sequence). Trimming took off 2 bases at V and 3 bases at J, with 11 bases between the two ends. The CDR3 DNA reads as TGCAGTGCTAGACGTTTAGCGGTCTACAATGAGCAGTTCTTC. The encoded protein is CSARRLAVYNEQFF.

The chain uses TRBV10-3 and TRBJ2-3; TRBD2 aligns across 8 bases. The CDR3 has 17 residues. From germline, CDR1 is ENHRY and CDR2 SYGVKD. J gave up 2 bases and V 0 bases, and 7 bases lay outside the gene matches. CDR3 protein: CAISESAGTRITDTQYF. CDR3 in DNA: TGTGCCATCAGTGAGTCGGCAGGGACTAGAATCACAGATACGCAGTATTTT.

V gene TRBV6-1 combines with J gene TRBJ1-1; D ambiguous. Germline CDR1 and CDR2: MNHNS and SASEGT. This CDR3 spans 15 amino acids. V was trimmed by 5 bases and J by 3 bases, leaving 16 bases between them. In DNA, the CDR3 is TGTGCCAGCAGTTACTCGGGTAGTGCGGACACTGAAGCTTTCTTT. Protein: CASSYSGSADTEAFF.

This clonotype was detected ten times or more. One end of the junction does not line up with germline, which may come from a read error. This chain joins TRBV28 and TRBJ2-7; 11 bases agree with TRBD2. The CDR3 sequence is 15 residues long. CDR1 is MDHEN, CDR2 SYDVKM, per germline. The CDR3 DNA is TGTGCCGGCAGGGGCGGGACTAGCGGAACCTACGAGCAGTACTTC. Translation: CAGRGGTSGTYEQYF.

Concerning this clonotype: Likely a read error: the CDR3 ends without its conserved phenylalanine or tryptophan. The chain joins TRBV5-4 to TRBJ1-3; D remains unclear. The CDR3 runs to 15 residues. CDR1 SGHNT and CDR2 YYREEE come from the germline V gene (reference sequence). Trimming left V 0 bases short and J 0 bases short, with 7 bases between. The CDR3 nucleotides read TGTGCCAGCAGCTTGGTCGGCGACTCTGGAAACACCATATATCTT. This codes for CASSLVGDSGNTIYL.

The chain recombines TRBV10-3 with TRBJ1-2; 7 nucleotides agree with TRBD1. The germline gives CDR1 ENHRY, CDR2 SYGVKD. The CDR3 spans 13 residues. V shed 7 bases, J shed 8 bases, and the junction held 10 bases outside the gene matches. The CDR3: CAITPDRVRGYTF. The CDR3 nucleotides are TGTGCCATCACCCCAGACAGGGTTCGGGGCTACACCTTC.

Remarks on this clonotype: A much larger clone differs by one base, so this may be a read error. The V and J genes are TRBV20-1 and TRBJ2-3; D is ambiguous. V was trimmed by 7 bases and J by 3 bases, leaving 11 bases between them. Germline loops: CDR1 DFQATT, CDR2 SNEGSKA (reference sequence). The CDR3 spans 12 residues. This chain's CDR3 is CSVATRTDTQYF. CDR3 nucleotides: TGCAGTGTGGCAACAAGGACAGATACGCAGTATTTT.

The chain combines TRBV2 with TRBJ2-1; the D is unclear. V lost 7 bases to trimming and J lost 8 bases, with 9 bases between them. CDR1 is SNHLY, CDR2 FYNNEI, per germline. The CDR3 loop spans 11 amino acids. CDR3 residues: CASKISYEQFF. CDR3 DNA sequence: TGTGCCAGCAAGATCAGCTATGAGCAGTTCTTC. The complete variable domain, with remaining parts taken from reference TRBV2 and TRBJ2-1, reads EPEVTQTPSHQVTQMGQEVILRCVPISNHLYFYWYRQILGQKVEFLVSFYNNEISEKSEIFDDQFSVERPDGSNFTLKIRSTKLEDSAMYFCASKISYEQFFGPGTRLTVL.

V and J are TRBV29-1 and TRBJ1-4; D is undetermined. The germline gives CDR1 SQVTM, CDR2 ANQGSEA. V was pared by 0 bases and J by 3 bases, with 11 bases between. This CDR3 is built from 15 residues. The CDR3 DNA reads TGCAGCGTTGAAGAGGGAGGACCTTCTAATGAAAAACTGTTTTTT. Translated, it gives CSVEEGGPSNEKLFF.

This clonotype was counted many times. The chain links TRBV10-3 to TRBJ2-5, with TRBD2 identical over 12 bases. The length of the CDR3 is 16 residues. Germline-derived CDR1 and CDR2 are ENHRY and SYGVKD. Unmatched junction bases numbered 8, after V lost 7 bases and J lost 2 bases. CDR3 sequence (DNA): TGTGCCATCAAGGGTTCTAGCGGGAGGGCACAAGAGACCCAGTACTTC. Amino acids: CAIKGSSGRAQETQYF.

This clonotype was found a few times. The chain carries TRBV3-1 and TRBJ1-1, with D hard to call. Germline lookup yields CDR1 LGHDT and CDR2 YNNKEL (reference sequence). Trimming removed 2 bases from V and 5 bases from J, with 15 bases in between. The CDR3 is made up of 15 amino acids. The DNA for the CDR3 is TGTGCCAGCAGCCAACACAACAAATTGGGGACTGAAGCTTTCTTT. Translated, it gives CASSQHNKLGTEAFF.

This clonotype was counted once. The rearrangement joins TRBV25-1 to TRBJ2-7; D possibly corresponds to TRBD2 (6 bases). V was clipped by 8 bases and J by 0 bases, with 14 bases between them. Germline V gives CDR1 MGHDK, CDR2 SYGVNS. The CDR3 contains 14 residues. As DNA, the CDR3 is TGTGCCAGCGGAAACATCGGGAGCTCCTACGAGCAGTACTTC. It translates to CASGNIGSSYEQYF.

With respect to this clonotype: A much larger clone sits a single nucleotide away, making a read error possible. This chain links TRBV7-3 with TRBJ2-7, with 10 bases lining up with TRBD1. In germline, CDR1 is SGHTA, CDR2 FQGTGA. Trimming cost V 2 bases and J 4 bases; bases outside gene matches: 14. This CDR3 has 18 amino acids. The CDR3, as DNA: TGTGCCAGCAGCTTAGTAGCCGGACTCCGGGACAGGGGATACGAGCAGTACTTC. Encoded protein: CASSLVAGLRDRGYEQYF.

This clonotype showed up many times. This rearrangement joins TRBV10-2 to TRBJ2-2; the match to TRBD2 covers 7 bases. The CDR3 extends over 16 amino acids. V lost 1 base, J lost 1 base, and 3 bases stayed unmatched. CDR1 WSHSY and CDR2 SAAADI come from the germline V gene. CDR3 sequence (DNA): TGCGCCAGCAGTGAGTGGCCGGGAGGGAACACCGGGGAGCTGTTTTTT. It encodes CASSEWPGGNTGELFF.

The chain links TRBV6-1 to TRBJ2-7; 12 bases agree with TRBD2. The CDR3 totals 19 residues. J lost 0 bases, V lost 6 bases, and 15 bases had no gene match. CDR1 and CDR2 from the germline V gene are MNHNS and SASEGT. The CDR3 protein is CASRPHQGLAGRSSYEQYV. CDR3 nucleotide sequence: TGTGCCAGCAGACCTCACCAAGGACTAGCGGGAAGGAGCTCCTACGAGCAGTACGTC.

The table lists this clonotype with a few counts. This chain uses TRBV25-1 with TRBJ2-2; D is unresolved. CDR1 and CDR2 from the germline V gene are MGHDK and SYGVNS. Trimming took 0 bases from V and 3 from J, leaving 11 bases between them. CDR3 size: 16 residues. CDR3 region: CASSEYDGRDTGELFF. The DNA of the CDR3 is TGTGCCAGCAGTGAATACGATGGACGGGACACCGGGGAGCTGTTTTTT.

This clonotype was observed once. This sequence may be a read error, since a much larger clone differs from it by one base. This chain connects TRBV28 to TRBJ2-5; 7 nucleotides line up with TRBD1. The V and J ends lost 6 bases and 4 bases, in that order; junction bases with no gene match: 5. Germline lookup yields CDR1 MDHEN and CDR2 SYDVKM. This CDR3 has 13 amino acids. As DNA, the CDR3 is TGTGCCAGCAGGGCCGACAGGGTAGAGACCCAGTACTTC. This gives the protein CASRADRVETQYF.

The rearrangement joins TRBV10-2 to TRBJ2-1, with D perhaps being TRBD1 or TRBD2 (5 bases each). This CDR3 spans 13 amino acids. Germline V gene sequence: CDR1 WSHSY, CDR2 SAAADI. The ends were cut back, 0 bases at V and 6 bases at J, with 6 bases in the middle. CDR3 bases: TGCGCCAGCAGTGAGTCTGGGGGCAATGAGCAGTTCTTC. This codes for CASSESGGNEQFF.

The V call is TRBV12-3 or TRBV12-4, the J call TRBJ1-4; D gene unclear. V gave up 7 bases and J gave up 7 bases, with 13 bases separating them. The CDR3 spans 13 residues. CDR3 amino acids: CASTCLRGEKLFF. As DNA, the CDR3 is TGTGCCAGCACCTGCTTAAGAGGTGAAAAACTGTTTTTT.

This clonotype was counted many times. The rearrangement joins TRBV7-2 to TRBJ2-5; possible D gene TRBD2, 6 bases. Germline loops: CDR1 SGHTA, CDR2 FQGNSA. This CDR3 region has 15 residues. Trimming took 4 bases from V and 2 from J, leaving 14 bases between them. The CDR3 DNA is TGTGCCAGCAGCTCCTTGGGCGGGAATCAAGAGACCCAGTACTTC. Protein: CASSSLGGNQETQYF.

Note on this clonotype: A clone one base away is much larger, so this may be a read error. The V and J genes are TRBV7-3 and TRBJ2-2; the match to TRBD1 covers 8 bases. This CDR3 region has 14 residues. V shed 8 bases, J shed 8 bases, and the junction held 10 bases outside the gene matches. Germline values: CDR1 SGHTA, CDR2 FQGTGA. CDR3 in DNA: TGTGCCAGCGGCCCCGACAGGGGTGGGGGGGAGCTGTTTTTT. Its translation: CASGPDRGGGELFF.

The sample holds many counts of this clonotype. This chain joins TRBV7-2 and TRBJ2-3; D possibly corresponds to TRBD2 (5 bases). Germline V CDR1 and CDR2: SGHTA, FQGNSA. The CDR3 extends over 15 amino acids. Trimming took off 5 bases at V and 0 bases at J, with 12 bases between the two ends. CDR3 bases: TGTGCCAGCAGCCCAGACTACCTTAGCACAGATACGCAGTATTTT. It yields the protein CASSPDYLSTDTQYF.

The table lists this clonotype with many counts. The chain combines TRBV20-1 with TRBJ2-2; 9 bases fit TRBD1. Germline V lookup: CDR1 DFQATT, CDR2 SNEGSKA (reference sequence). Trimming removed 4 bases from V and 1 base from J; junction bases left unmatched: 1. The CDR3 extends over 14 amino acids. The CDR3 DNA reads TGCAGTGCTAAGGGACAGGGGAACACCGGGGAGCTGTTTTTT. Translating it yields CSAKGQGNTGELFF.

This clonotype has a handful of counts. The J gene is TRBJ2-5, the V gene TRBV12-3 or TRBV12-4; D gene uncertain. V was shortened by 2 bases and J by 4 bases, with 20 bases between the two germline ends. The CDR3 sequence is 17 residues long. CDR3 residues: CASSLRFGRFPGETQYF. CDR3 DNA: TGTGCCAGCAGTTTAAGGTTTGGCAGGTTCCCGGGAGAGACCCAGTACTTC.

The chain employs TRBV24-1 and TRBJ2-5; a weak D match, TRBD1 (6 bases). The J call may not be correct, given that the DNA end is closer to TRBJ2-1. In germline, CDR1 is KGHDR, CDR2 SFDVKD. This CDR3 is 15 amino acids long. CDR3: CATSDSGTTYNEQFF. The CDR3, as DNA: TGTGCCACCAGTGATTCCGGGACAACCTACAATGAGCAGTTCTTC.

This chain joins TRBV5-8 and TRBJ1-4, with TRBD1 identical over 11 bases. The V gene's germline CDR1 is SGHTS and CDR2 YDEGEE. Germline trimming cut 4 bases from V and 5 bases from J; bases unmatched to any gene: 4. There are 15 residues in the CDR3. This CDR3 reads CASSKGTGGNEKLFF. CDR3 DNA: TGTGCCAGCAGCAAAGGGACAGGGGGGAATGAAAAACTGTTTTTT.

This chain joins TRBV10-3 and TRBJ1-4; D not resolved. In germline, CDR1 is ENHRY, CDR2 SYGVKD. Trimming took 7 bases from V and 5 from J, leaving 8 bases between them. This CDR3 contains 12 residues. The chain's CDR3 is CAIKGSNEKLFF. CDR3 bases: TGTGCCATCAAGGGCTCGAATGAAAAACTGTTTTTT.

CDR3 DNA sequence: TGTGCCAGCAGCGAACTAGCGGGAGGCGAGGGGGCCGGCTATGGCTACACCTTC. It is translated as CASSELAGGEGAGYGYTF. The rearrangement uses TRBV9 and TRBJ1-2, with 7 bases matching TRBD1. Germline CDR1 is SGDLS and CDR2 is YYNGEE. This CDR3 has 18 amino acids. V shed 3 bases, J shed 4 bases, and the junction held 18 bases outside the gene matches.